Sequencing of this T cell receptor (beta chain) was carried out in a study of T-cell memory formation after mild COVID-19. Across the whole study: Largely, TCR clusters stayed within a single donor.

This clonotype was counted a few times. TCRdb reprocessed the 5' RACE reads via MiXCR and lists one record per CDR3 protein. This sample has fewer than 140,000 distinct CDR3 sequences; about 18% occur once, and the top ten carry 28%. Between the trimmed V and J ends, which lost 6 bases and 2 bases, there was a span of 13 bases. CDR1 and CDR2 from the germline V gene are MNHEY and SVGAGI. The CDR3 loop spans 14 amino acids. The receptor was isolated from an adult woman who had mild COVID-19 (a few samples of this study predate the infection). Cell type and time point are not known. The sample taken for sequencing was PBMCs or a T cell subset sorted from them (not recorded which). The J gene is TRBJ2-5, the V gene TRBV6-5, with D tentatively TRBD1 (6 bases). In DNA form, the CDR3 reads TGTGCCAGCAGCGAAACAGGGTATCAAGAGACCCAGTACTTC. This translates into CASSETGYQETQYF.